This is a list of T cell receptor beta chains from one sample in a study of cytomegalovirus exposure and HLA in healthy donors. Produced via immunoSEQ multiplex PCR; TCRdb's table is partial and in-frame only. Here the sample spans 150,000 to 200,000 clones, 60% to 80% being singletons. Sequenced input: PBMCs. The origin of the receptors is a man younger than 35 in good health and CMV-seropositive. Both conserved end residues are part of each CDR3. A D gene is named only where the DNA matches it firmly. Size is stated for part of the rows, as once, few or many counts, or as a class when the clone is expanded.

J: TRBJ2-3
D: .
size: .
V: TRBV1
CDR3: CTSSQDGGAGTDTQYF
DNA: TGCACCAGCAGCCAAGATGGAGGGGCTGGTACAGATACGCAGTATTTT

J: TRBJ2-3
D: .
size: .
V: TRBV15
CDR3: CATGSSWGGRDTQYF
DNA: TGTGCCACTGGATCTAGCTGGGGGGGCCGGGATACGCAGTATTTT

J: TRBJ1-1
D: TRBD1
size: .
V: TRBV11-3
CDR3: CASSLPFRGLEMNTEAFF
DNA: TGTGCCAGCAGCTTACCGTTCAGGGGGCTTGAGATGAACACTGAAGCTTTCTTT

J: TRBJ2-5
D: .
size: .
V: TRBV11-3
CDR3: CASSLSGTSFFQETQYF
DNA: TGTGCCAGCAGCTTATCCGGGACAAGTTTTTTCCAAGAGACCCAGTACTTC

J: TRBJ2-1
D: .
size: .
V: TRBV11-3
CDR3: CASSLGPINEQFF
DNA: TGTGCCAGCAGCTTAGGTCCAATCAATGAGCAGTTCTTC

J: TRBJ2-1
D: TRBD2
size: .
V: TRBV6-4
CDR3: CASSGLDSNEQFF
DNA: TGTGCCAGCAGCGGACTAGATAGCAATGAGCAGTTCTTC

J: TRBJ1-2
D: TRBD1
size: .
V: TRBV18
CDR3: CASSPGDRALRGYTF
DNA: TGTGCCAGCTCACCAGGGGACAGGGCCTTGAGGGGCTACACCTTC

J: TRBJ2-5
D: .
size: .
V: TRBV6-6
CDR3: CASSVDASGGGAQYF
DNA: TGTGCCAGCAGTGTGGATGCCAGCGGCGGCGGGGCCCAGTACTTC

J: TRBJ2-5
D: .
size: .
V: TRBV2
CDR3: CASSHQGETQYF
DNA: TGTGCCAGCTCTCACCAGGGGGAGACCCAGTACTTC

J: TRBJ1-1
D: TRBD1
size: few
V: TRBV5-6
CDR3: CASSTAGTGRNTEAFF
DNA: TGTGCCAGCAGCACTGCGGGGACAGGTAGGAACACTGAAGCTTTCTTT

J: TRBJ1-5
D: TRBD1
size: .
V: TRBV28
CDR3: CASSSGQGSAQPQHF
DNA: TGTGCCAGCAGTTCGGGACAGGGCTCGGCTCAGCCCCAGCATTTT

J: TRBJ2-1
D: .
size: .
V: TRBV5-1
CDR3: CASVKTDQGEQFF
DNA: TGCGCCAGCGTTAAGACGGACCAGGGTGAGCAGTTCTTC

J: TRBJ1-6
D: .
size: .
V: TRBV5-6
CDR3: CASSPSGGAIVNSPLHF
DNA: TGTGCCAGCAGCCCCTCCGGGGGGGCGATCGTCAATTCACCCCTCCACTTT

J: TRBJ1-2
D: TRBD1
size: few
V: TRBV6-1
CDR3: CASRTGDWGYTF
DNA: TGTGCCAGCAGGACAGGGGATTGGGGCTACACCTTC

J: TRBJ2-3
D: .
size: .
V: TRBV7-9
CDR3: CASSLAVEPDTQYF
DNA: TGTGCCAGCAGCTTAGCTGTGGAGCCAGATACGCAGTATTTT

J: TRBJ2-5
D: .
size: .
V: TRBV14
CDR3: CASSQVRAPQETQYF
DNA: TGTGCCAGCAGCCAAGTGCGAGCGCCTCAAGAGACCCAGTACTTC

J: TRBJ1-1
D: .
size: .
V: TRBV5-6
CDR3: CASSLGQWEAKSEAFF
DNA: TGTGCCAGCAGCTTGGGCCAATGGGAGGCTAAGTCTGAAGCTTTCTTT

J: TRBJ1-2
D: TRBD1
size: .
V: TRBV5-1
CDR3: CASSYTGQGAGYTF
DNA: TGCGCCAGCAGTTACACCGGACAGGGGGCTGGCTACACCTTC

J: TRBJ2-5
D: TRBD1
size: .
V: TRBV15
CDR3: CATSRDRGPQETQYF
DNA: TGTGCCACCAGCAGGGACAGGGGGCCCCAAGAGACCCAGTACTTC

J: TRBJ2-1
D: TRBD1
size: .
V: TRBV5-1
CDR3: CASSPGQGAREQFF
DNA: TGCGCCAGCTCCCCGGGACAGGGGGCCCGGGAGCAGTTCTTC

J: TRBJ1-5
D: .
size: .
V: TRBV29-1
CDR3: CSVAVGELQPQHF
DNA: TGCAGCGTTGCGGTCGGGGAACTACAGCCCCAGCATTTT

J: TRBJ2-2
D: .
size: .
V: TRBV5-3
CDR3: CARSPLGGSITGELFF
DNA: TGTGCCAGAAGCCCCCTAGGAGGGTCCATCACCGGGGAGCTGTTTTTT

J: TRBJ2-1
D: TRBD1
size: .
V: TRBV7-8
CDR3: CASSVTPWTGKFF
DNA: TGTGCCAGCAGCGTGACCCCCTGGACAGGGAAGTTCTTC

J: TRBJ2-2
D: .
size: .
V: TRBV9
CDR3: CASSVEPANTGELFF
DNA: TGTGCCAGCAGCGTAGAACCAGCGAACACCGGGGAGCTGTTTTTT

J: TRBJ2-1
D: .
size: .
V: TRBV30
CDR3: CAWSVRDKGEFF
DNA: TGTGCCTGGAGTGTACGGGACAAGGGGGAGTTCTTC

J: TRBJ1-1
D: .
size: few
V: TRBV2
CDR3: CASSQVRPEAFF
DNA: TGTGCCAGCAGCCAAGTGCGCCCTGAAGCTTTCTTT

J: TRBJ1-1
D: TRBD1
size: .
V: TRBV30
CDR3: CAWSRGTGAFEAFF
DNA: TGTGCCTGGAGCCGCGGGACAGGGGCTTTTGAAGCTTTCTTT

J: TRBJ1-3
D: .
size: .
V: TRBV7-2
CDR3: CASSAQLSSGNTIYF
DNA: TGTGCCAGCAGCGCGCAACTGAGCTCTGGAAACACCATATATTTT

J: TRBJ2-2
D: TRBD1
size: .
V: TRBV14
CDR3: CASARTGGPGELFF
DNA: TGTGCCAGCGCGAGGACAGGGGGCCCCGGGGAGCTGTTTTTT

J: TRBJ1-1
D: .
size: .
V: TRBV7-9
CDR3: CAGRQLNTEAFF
DNA: TGTGCCGGCAGACAGTTGAACACTGAAGCTTTCTTT

J: TRBJ1-1
D: .
size: .
V: TRBV29-1
CDR3: CSVTGRGYHAEAFF
DNA: TGCAGCGTCACCGGCCGGGGGTACCACGCTGAAGCTTTCTTT

J: TRBJ1-3
D: TRBD1
size: .
V: TRBV30
CDR3: CAWSVGTGVGNTIYF
DNA: TGTGCCTGGAGTGTCGGGACAGGGGTCGGAAACACCATATATTTT

J: TRBJ2-3
D: .
size: .
V: TRBV6-4
CDR3: CASSGTSTMDTQYF
DNA: TGTGCCAGCAGTGGAACATCGACTATGGATACGCAGTATTTT

J: TRBJ2-5
D: .
size: .
V: TRBV19
CDR3: CASSIAAEETQYF
DNA: TGTGCCAGTAGTATCGCCGCGGAGGAGACCCAGTACTTC

J: TRBJ1-1
D: .
size: .
V: TRBV6-6
CDR3: CASSYGRWGNTEAFF
DNA: TGTGCCAGCAGTTACGGGAGGTGGGGGAACACTGAAGCTTTCTTT

J: TRBJ2-3
D: TRBD1
size: .
V: TRBV7-3
CDR3: CASSPGGSRSTDTQYF
DNA: TGTGCCAGCAGCCCAGGGGGTAGCCGAAGCACAGATACGCAGTATTTT